The TCR beta chain under discussion was sequenced for a study of shared clonotypes between healthy human individuals. Sequencing used immunoSEQ multiplex PCR; TCRdb keeps in-frame clones, though not all of them. The sample lists fewer than 1.6 million clones; 98% were seen once. Trimming took 6 bases from V and 0 from J, leaving 13 bases between them. The CDR3 spans 15 residues. Germline assignment: CDR1 SGHRS and CDR2 YFSETQ. Sequences were obtained from naive CD4+ T cells sorted from blood. Subset here: CD45RA+ positively selected. The receptor was derived from a man aged 25 to 45 in good health. The J gene is TRBJ2-1, the V gene TRBV5-1; either TRBD1 or TRBD2 may fit D (6 bases each). The CDR3 sequence is CASTLGGISYNEQFF. The CDR3 DNA follows: TGCGCCAGCACTCTAGGGGGGATCTCCTACAATGAGCAGTTCTTC.